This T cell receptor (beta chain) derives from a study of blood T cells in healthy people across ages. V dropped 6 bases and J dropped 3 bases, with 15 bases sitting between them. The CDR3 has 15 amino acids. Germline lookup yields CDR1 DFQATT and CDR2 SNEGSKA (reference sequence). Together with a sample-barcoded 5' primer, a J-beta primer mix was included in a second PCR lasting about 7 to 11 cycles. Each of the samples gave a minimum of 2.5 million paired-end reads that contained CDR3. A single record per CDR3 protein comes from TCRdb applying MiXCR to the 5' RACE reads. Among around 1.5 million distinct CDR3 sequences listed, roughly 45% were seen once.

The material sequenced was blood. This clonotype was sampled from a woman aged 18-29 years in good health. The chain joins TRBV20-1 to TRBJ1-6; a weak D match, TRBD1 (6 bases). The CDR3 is CSATGGRGYNSPLHF. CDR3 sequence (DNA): TGCAGTGCCACAGGAGGCAGGGGCTATAATTCACCCCTCCACTTT.